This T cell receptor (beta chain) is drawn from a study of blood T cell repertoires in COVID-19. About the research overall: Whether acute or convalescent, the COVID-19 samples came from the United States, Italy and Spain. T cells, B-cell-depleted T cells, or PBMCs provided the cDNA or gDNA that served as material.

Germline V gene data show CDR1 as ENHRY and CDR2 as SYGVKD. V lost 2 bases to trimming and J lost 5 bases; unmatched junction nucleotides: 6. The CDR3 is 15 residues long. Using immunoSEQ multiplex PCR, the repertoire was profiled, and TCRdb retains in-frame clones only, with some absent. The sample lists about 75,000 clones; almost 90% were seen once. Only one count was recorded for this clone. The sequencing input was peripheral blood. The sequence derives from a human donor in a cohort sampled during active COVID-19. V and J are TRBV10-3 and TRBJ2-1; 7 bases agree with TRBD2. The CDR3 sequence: CAISEASGTHNEQFF. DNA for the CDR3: TGTGCCATCAGTGAGGCCAGCGGGACCCACAATGAGCAGTTCTTC.